One and the same sample provided the 11 T cell receptor beta chains below, sequenced in a study of cytomegalovirus exposure and HLA in healthy donors. The PCR contained 60 Vbeta and 13 Jbeta primers. Here immunoSEQ multiplex PCR was the method, and the copy in TCRdb shows in-frame clones only, minus some. The table records around 62,000 clones, approximately 80% of them present only once. Input material: PBMCs. These receptors all come from a woman in her 30s in good health and CMV-seronegative.

This clone is deemed medium-sized. The V call is TRBV15, the J call TRBJ2-1; 10 nucleotides line up with TRBD2. V was clipped by 0 bases and J by 8 bases; unmatched bases: 7. The CDR3 consists of 16 residues. Germline V gene lookup returns CDR1 LNHNV and CDR2 YYDKDF (reference sequence). Here the CDR3 DNA reads TGTGCCACCAGCAGAGATAGTAGCGGGGGGCCCGATGAGCAGTTCTTC. This encodes CATSRDSSGGPDEQFF.

This chain uses TRBV2 with TRBJ2-1; D may be TRBD2 (6 bases). This CDR3 contains 16 residues. V lost 7 bases, J lost 3 bases, and 19 bases lay in between. Germline values: CDR1 SNHLY, CDR2 FYNNEI. In nucleotides, the CDR3 is TGTGCCAGCATCTCGACGGCTAGCGAAGACTACAATGAGCAGTTCTTC. Amino acids: CASISTASEDYNEQFF.

The V call is TRBV28, the J call TRBJ1-3; D unresolved. From germline, CDR1 is MDHEN and CDR2 SYDVKM. V shed 3 bases and J shed 2 bases, with 8 bases lying between them. This CDR3 spans 14 amino acids. CDR3 in amino acids: CASSFSFAGNTIYF. CDR3 DNA sequence: TGTGCCAGCAGTTTTAGTTTTGCTGGAAACACCATATATTTT. Variable domain in full (rest from reference TRBV28 and TRBJ1-3): DVKVTQSSRYLVKRTGEKVFLECVQDMDHENMFWYRQDPGLGLRLIYFSYDVKMKEKGDIPEGYSVSREKKERFSLILESASTNQTSMYLCASSFSFAGNTIYFGEGSWLTVV.

This chain joins TRBV4-2 and TRBJ1-6; 8 bases fit TRBD1. Germline CDR1 reads LGHNA; CDR2 reads YNFKEQ. The CDR3 covers 15 residues. V lost 1 base to trimming and J lost 5 bases; unmatched junction nucleotides: 1. CDR3 in amino acids: CASSQGGQDNSPLHF. CDR3 coding DNA: TGTGCCAGCAGCCAAGGGGGACAGGATAATTCACCCCTCCACTTT.

The DNA of the CDR3 is TGTGCCTGGACTCTGGCCGACTACACCCAACTCTATGGCTACACCTTC. Its translation is CAWTLADYTQLYGYTF. This chain links TRBV30 with TRBJ1-2, with D unresolved. The CDR3 runs 16 residues. Trimming stripped 4 bases from V and 4 bases from J, with 22 bases between. Germline CDR1 is GTSNPN and CDR2 is SVGIG (reference sequence).

The rearrangement joins TRBV19 to TRBJ2-1; 10 bases are a match to TRBD2. Per germline, CDR1 LNHDA and CDR2 SQIVND (reference sequence). The J segment lost 15 bases and the V segment lost 3 bases, leaving 8 bases of the junction unmatched. This CDR3 is built from 13 residues. The CDR3 reads CASSILAGEGVFF. The CDR3 nucleotides are TGTGCCAGTAGTATCCTAGCGGGGGAAGGGGTGTTCTTC.

This clone occurred a few times. The chain links TRBV11-2 to TRBJ2-7; D might be TRBD2 (6 bases). This CDR3 contains 15 residues. Trimming took 2 bases from V and 0 from J, leaving 11 bases between them. In germline, CDR1 is SGHAT, CDR2 FQNNGV. In DNA form, the CDR3 reads TGTGCCAGCAGCTTAACGGGGGAGACCTCCTACGAGCAGTACTTC. Its protein is CASSLTGETSYEQYF.

The chain carries TRBV5-1 and TRBJ1-3; 8 bases match TRBD1. Germline V CDR1 and CDR2: SGHRS, YFSETQ. V shed 4 bases, J shed 0 bases, and the junction held 6 bases outside the gene matches. The CDR3 is 16 residues long. DNA for the CDR3: TGCGCCAGCAGCGCGGGACAGGCAAGCTCTGGAAACACCATATATTTT. It specifies CASSAGQASSGNTIYF. Looking up the rest from reference TRBV5-1 and TRBJ1-3 gives the full variable domain: KAGVTQTPRYLIKTRGQQVTLSCSPISGHRSVSWYQQTPGQGLQFLFEYFSETQRNKGNFPGRFSGRQFSNSRSEMNVSTLELGDSALYLCASSAGQASSGNTIYFGEGSWLTVV.

This clone was seen only once. This rearrangement joins TRBV6-6 to TRBJ1-1; 12 nucleotides agree with TRBD1. This CDR3 is 15 amino acids long. V trimming: 0 bases; J trimming: 5 bases; junction bases outside the gene matches: 1. Per germline, CDR1 MNHNY and CDR2 SVGAGI (reference sequence). The CDR3 sequence is CASSYSGQGATEAFF. CDR3 DNA sequence: TGTGCCAGCAGTTACTCGGGACAGGGGGCAACTGAAGCTTTCTTT.

A word on this clone: At one of its ends the junction is not consistent with the germline gene, which may arise from a read error. The chain uses TRBV7-9 and TRBJ2-3, with TRBD2 as a possible D gene (7 bases). The CDR3 extends over 16 amino acids. Germline lookup yields CDR1 SEHNR and CDR2 FQNEAQ (reference sequence). The CDR3 DNA is TGTTCCAGCAGCCCGATAGGGGGGGGAACCACAGATACGCAGTATTTT. This encodes CSSSPIGGGTTDTQYF.

V and J are TRBV6-5 and TRBJ2-5, with D hard to call. Germline loops: CDR1 MNHEY, CDR2 SVGAGI. The CDR3 sequence is 11 residues long. Deletions cut 5 bases from V and 4 bases from J, with 5 bases between. As DNA, the CDR3 is TGTGCCAGCAGTCGTAGAGAGACCCAGTACTTC. Translating gives CASSRRETQYF.